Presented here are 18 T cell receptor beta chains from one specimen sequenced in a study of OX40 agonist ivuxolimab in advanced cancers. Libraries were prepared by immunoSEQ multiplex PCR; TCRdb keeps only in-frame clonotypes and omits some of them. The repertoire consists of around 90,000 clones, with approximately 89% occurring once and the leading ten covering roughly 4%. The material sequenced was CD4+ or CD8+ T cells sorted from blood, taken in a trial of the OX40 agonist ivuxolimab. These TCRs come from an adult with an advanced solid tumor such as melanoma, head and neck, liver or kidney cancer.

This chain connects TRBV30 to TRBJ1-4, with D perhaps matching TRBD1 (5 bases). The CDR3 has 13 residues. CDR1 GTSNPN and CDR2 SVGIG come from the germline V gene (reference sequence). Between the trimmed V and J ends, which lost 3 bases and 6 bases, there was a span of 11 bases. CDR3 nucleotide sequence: TGTGCCTGGAGGTGGGGGGGAGATGAAAAACTGTTTTTT. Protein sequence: CAWRWGGDEKLFF.

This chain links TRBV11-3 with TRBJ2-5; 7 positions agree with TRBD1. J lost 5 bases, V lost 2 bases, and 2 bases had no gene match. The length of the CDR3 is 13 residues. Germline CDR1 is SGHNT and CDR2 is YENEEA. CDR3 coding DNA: TGTGCCAGCAGCTTAAACAGGGGCGAGACCCAGTACTTC. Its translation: CASSLNRGETQYF.

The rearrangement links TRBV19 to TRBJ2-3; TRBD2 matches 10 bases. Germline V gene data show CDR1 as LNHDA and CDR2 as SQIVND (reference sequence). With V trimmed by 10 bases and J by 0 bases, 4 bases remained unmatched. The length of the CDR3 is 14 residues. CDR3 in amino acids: CATSGLASTDTQYF. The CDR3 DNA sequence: TGTGCCACTTCGGGACTAGCGAGCACAGATACGCAGTATTTT.

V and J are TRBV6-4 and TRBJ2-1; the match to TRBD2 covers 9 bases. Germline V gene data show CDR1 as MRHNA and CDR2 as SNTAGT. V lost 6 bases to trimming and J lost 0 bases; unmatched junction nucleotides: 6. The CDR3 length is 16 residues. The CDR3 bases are TGTGCCAGCAGCAGTCTTAGCGGGAGCTCCTACAATGAGCAGTTCTTC. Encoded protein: CASSSLSGSSYNEQFF.

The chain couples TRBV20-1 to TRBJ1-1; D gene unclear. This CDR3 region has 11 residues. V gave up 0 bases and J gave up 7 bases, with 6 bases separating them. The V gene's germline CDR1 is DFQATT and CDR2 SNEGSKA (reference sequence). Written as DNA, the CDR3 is TGCAGTGCTAGAGATGAGGGTGAAGCTTTCTTT. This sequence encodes CSARDEGEAFF.

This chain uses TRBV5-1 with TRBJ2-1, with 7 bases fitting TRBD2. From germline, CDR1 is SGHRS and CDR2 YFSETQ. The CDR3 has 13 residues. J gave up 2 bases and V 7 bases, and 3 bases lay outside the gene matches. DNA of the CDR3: TGCGCCAGCGGGGAGGGAACCTACAATGAGCAGTTCTTC. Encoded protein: CASGEGTYNEQFF.

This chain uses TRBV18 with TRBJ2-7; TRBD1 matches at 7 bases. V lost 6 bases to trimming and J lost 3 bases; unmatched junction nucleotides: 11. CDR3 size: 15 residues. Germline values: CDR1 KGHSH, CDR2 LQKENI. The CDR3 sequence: CASSGSGTAIYEQYV. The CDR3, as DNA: TGTGCCAGCTCTGGATCCGGGACAGCGATCTACGAGCAGTACGTC.

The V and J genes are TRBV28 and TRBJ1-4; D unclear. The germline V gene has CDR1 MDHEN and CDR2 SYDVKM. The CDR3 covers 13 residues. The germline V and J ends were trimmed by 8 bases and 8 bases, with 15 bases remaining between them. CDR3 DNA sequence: TGTGCCAGCCCCCGGGGTTGGGGAGAAAAACTGTTTTTT. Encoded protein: CASPRGWGEKLFF.

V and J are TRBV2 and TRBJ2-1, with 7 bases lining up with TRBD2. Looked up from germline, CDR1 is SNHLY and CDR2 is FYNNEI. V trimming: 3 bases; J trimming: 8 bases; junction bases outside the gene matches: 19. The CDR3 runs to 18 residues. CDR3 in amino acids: CASSDGPSWTGGVDEQFF. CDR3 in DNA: TGTGCCAGCAGTGATGGACCATCCTGGACGGGAGGAGTCGATGAGCAGTTCTTC.

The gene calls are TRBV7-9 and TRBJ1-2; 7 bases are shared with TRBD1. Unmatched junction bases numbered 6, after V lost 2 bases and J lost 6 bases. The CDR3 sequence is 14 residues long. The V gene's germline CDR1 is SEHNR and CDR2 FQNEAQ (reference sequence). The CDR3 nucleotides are TGTGCCAGCAGCTTATTAGAGGGGGCGAATGGCTACACCTTC. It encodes CASSLLEGANGYTF.

The CDR3 loop reads CASSLGISEKLFF. CDR3 nucleotide sequence: TGTGCCAGCAGCTTAGGGATTAGTGAAAAACTGTTTTTT. The chain combines TRBV11-2 with TRBJ1-4; D is uncertain. V lost 1 base and J 7 bases, leaving 7 bases between the germline ends. Per germline, CDR1 SGHAT and CDR2 FQNNGV. The CDR3 extends over 13 amino acids.

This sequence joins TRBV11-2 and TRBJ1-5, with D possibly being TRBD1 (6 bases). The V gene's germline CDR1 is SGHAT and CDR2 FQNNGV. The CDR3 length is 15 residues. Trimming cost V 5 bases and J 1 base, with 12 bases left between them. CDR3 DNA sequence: TGTGCCAGCAGCCGAGCAGGGGCGAGCAATCAGCCCCAGCATTTT. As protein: CASSRAGASNQPQHF.

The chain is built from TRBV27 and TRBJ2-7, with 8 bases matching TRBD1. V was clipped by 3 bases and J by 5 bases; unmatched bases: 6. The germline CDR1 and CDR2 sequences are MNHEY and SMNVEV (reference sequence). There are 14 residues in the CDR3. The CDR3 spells CASSFSYRGNEQYF. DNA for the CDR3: TGTGCCAGCAGTTTCTCGTACAGGGGGAACGAGCAGTACTTC.

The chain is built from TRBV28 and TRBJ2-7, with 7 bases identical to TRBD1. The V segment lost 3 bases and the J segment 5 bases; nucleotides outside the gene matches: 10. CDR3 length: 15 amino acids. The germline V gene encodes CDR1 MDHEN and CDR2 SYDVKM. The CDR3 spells CASSFPAAQGNEQYF. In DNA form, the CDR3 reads TGTGCCAGCAGTTTTCCCGCCGCACAGGGGAACGAGCAGTACTTC.

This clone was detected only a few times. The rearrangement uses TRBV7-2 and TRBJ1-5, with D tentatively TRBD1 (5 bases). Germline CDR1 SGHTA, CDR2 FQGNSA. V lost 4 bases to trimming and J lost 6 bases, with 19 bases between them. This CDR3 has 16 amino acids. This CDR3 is CASSSPGPGFRQPQHF. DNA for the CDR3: TGTGCCAGCAGCTCCCCGGGGCCAGGGTTTCGTCAGCCCCAGCATTTT. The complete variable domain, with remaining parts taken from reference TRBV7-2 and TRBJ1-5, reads GAGVSQSPSNKVTEKGKDVELRCDPISGHTALYWYRQSLGQGLEFLIYFQGNSAPDKSGLPSDRFSAERTGGSVSTLTIQRTQQEDSAVYLCASSSPGPGFRQPQHFGDGTRLSIL.

This CDR3 is CASSDSLAGGWNEQFF. The CDR3 DNA reads TGCGCCAGCAGTGACTCACTAGCGGGAGGGTGGAATGAGCAGTTCTTC. This chain connects TRBV10-1 to TRBJ2-1; 13 nucleotides align to TRBD2. CDR1 WNHNN and CDR2 SYGVQD come from the germline V gene (reference sequence). Trimming cost V 3 bases and J 7 bases; bases outside gene matches: 6. The CDR3 contains 16 residues.

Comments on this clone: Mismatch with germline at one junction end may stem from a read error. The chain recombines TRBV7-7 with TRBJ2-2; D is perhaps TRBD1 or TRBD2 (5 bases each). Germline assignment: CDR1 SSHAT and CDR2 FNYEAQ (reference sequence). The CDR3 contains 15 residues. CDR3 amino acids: CASSLGVARTGELFF. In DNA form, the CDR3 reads TGTGCTAGCAGCTTAGGGGTAGCGAGGACCGGGGAGCTGTTTTTT. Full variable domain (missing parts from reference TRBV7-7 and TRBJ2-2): GAGVSQSPRYKVTKRGQDVTLRCDPISSHATLYWYQQALGQGPEFLTYFNYEAQPDKSGLPSDRFSAERPEGSISTLTIQRTEQRDSAMYRCASSLGVARTGELFFGEGSRLTVL.

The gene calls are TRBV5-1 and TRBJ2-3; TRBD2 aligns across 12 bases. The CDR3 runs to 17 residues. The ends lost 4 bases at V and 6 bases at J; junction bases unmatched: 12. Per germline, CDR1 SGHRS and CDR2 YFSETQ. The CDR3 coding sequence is TGCGCCAGCAGCCAAAAACTAGCGGGAGGCCCCAGTGATACGCAGTATTTT. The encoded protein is CASSQKLAGGPSDTQYF. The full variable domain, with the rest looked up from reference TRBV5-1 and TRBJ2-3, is KAGVTQTPRYLIKTRGQQVTLSCSPISGHRSVSWYQQTPGQGLQFLFEYFSETQRNKGNFPGRFSGRQFSNSRSEMNVSTLELGDSALYLCASSQKLAGGPSDTQYFGPGTRLTVL.